Included here is one T cell receptor (beta chain) sequence, with context. There is no known antigen for this receptor. Base quality data are lacking; no much larger clone is found one base away. The entry originates in a study of long-term antiretroviral therapy in people with HIV (dated by TCRdb to between 2021 and 2022). In the study overall: The earliest samples were collected about a decade before the 2015 WHO recommendation for immediate ART, when ART was typically delayed until CD4 counts fell. Of the roughly 31 participants with HIV, 10 to 11 were female. A total of roughly 200 cryopreserved PBMC samples came from 25 to 35 adults with confirmed HIV infection and were collected serially over a mean of roughly six years (range 1-12). A retrospective serial study tested whether changes in peripheral blood TRB repertoire composition and diversity were associated with ART initiation and durable HIV suppression. No cross-contamination during QIAcube processing turned up in test extractions that ran a monoclonal T-cell line alongside 25 to 35 polyclonal samples. Study-wide findings and limitations: Expanded TRB clones identified before ART initiation dominated the repertoire across all time points, though the dominance fluctuated and decreased in many PLHIV after ART. Since PBMC availability was limited, sequencing covered only the TCR beta chain, with no alpha chain pairing. The samples were dated from the mid-2000s to the late 2010s, and the ART regimens that were used may be less effective than current ART regimens. ART initiation was associated with a significant increase in TRB diversity, but diversity stayed significantly below transplant donor controls even after long-term ART. Because pre-ART samples had limited cell numbers, unsorted PBMC were profiled rather than sorted CD4+ and CD8+ T cells. Compared with controls, HIV repertoires had narrower CDR3 length ranges, and the network structure pointed to an antigen-experienced repertoire that shifted only slightly toward naive after ART. Inferences about post-ART repertoire changes were limited because no data were available on ART adherence, viral resistance or therapy changes.

The germline V gene provides CDR1 SGHVS and CDR2 FNYEAQ. From its cysteine to its phenylalanine, the CDR3 spans 17 amino acids. The CDR3 DNA has 51 bases and is translated from base 1. The junction carries 15 bases between V and J, which are trimmed by 0 bases and 1 base respectively. To be included, a participant needed at least one PBMC sample from before ART initiation plus at least two post-ART samples. Treatment was received in the United States of America by all participants with HIV. Before DNA extraction, cryopreserved samples containing about 0.95-10 million PBMC were thawed and washed. At the time of the earliest PBMC sample, participants with HIV were aged between about 20 and 55 years. Per participant, PBMC samples came from 1-4 timepoints prior to ART initiation and 2-8 timepoints following ART initiation, for a median of 7 samples. For every participant, serial HIV viral load, CD4+ T-cell count, ART history and demographic data were obtained. Using a Qiagen kit on a QIAcube, genomic DNA was extracted from unsorted PBMC, with samples processed in batches of 12.

The immunoSEQ hsTCRB v3.0 assay was used at survey level resolution for TRB variable region sequencing. The targeted TRB sequencing depth was roughly 40,000-50,000 T-cell genomes per sample. An Illumina MiSeq with a v3 150-cycle kit was used to sequence the pooled TRB libraries. The study's processing was this. Repertoire analysis was performed in R inside a reproducible Nextflow workflow that covered QC, data transformation and analysis. LymphoSeq2, an R package for exploring AIRR-Seq data, was used to implement custom analyses. Several samples that produced fewer than 5000 total TRB sequences were removed, so 188 HIV repertoires were analyzed. Among the roughly 180 retained HIV repertoires, more than 55 were collected before ART initiation and 120 to 140 after ART initiation. Repertoires were downsampled to 5000 TRB nucleotide sequences, with summary statistics averaged over 100 downsampling iterations. The analysis kept only TRB sequences whose CDR3 regions were at least seven amino acids long. Two measures captured diversity: a Shannon entropy-derived clonality score and the Gini coefficient. Repertoire networks linked the top 5000 CDR3 amino acid sequences whenever two sequences differed by an edit distance of one. Antigen specificity groups and MHC restriction were predicted for TRB CDR3 amino acid sequences with GLIPH2. CDR3 amino acid sequences were matched against VDJdb and McPAS-TCR to flag known CMV, EBV, HIV or tissue antigen associations. Pre-ART, post-ART and control groups were compared with Wilcoxon signed-rank tests and Holm-Bonferroni correction. TCRdb's version of the immuneACCESS table is confined to in-frame rearrangements and falls short of the full clone set. An unresolved V gene accounts for under half of the shortfall where checked; the remainder is of unknown origin. For V, J and clone size, that table is used; D and trimming come from the DNA. In all, the sample holds about 20,000 clones, and more than 85% of those were seen once. More than 5.5% of the sample belongs to the ten largest clones.

The sample here was unsorted PBMCs, taken 4.4 years after starting antiretroviral therapy. The chain uses TRBV7-6 and TRBJ1-1; the D gene is perhaps TRBD1, from 5 matching bases. The receptor was derived from a woman between 50 and 59 years old with HIV. At the DNA level, the sequence is TGTGCCAGCAGCTTAGCCTCCGGGGCAACCACGAACACTGAAGCTTTCTTT. This encodes CASSLASGATTNTEAFF.